A single TCR beta chain is shown here with its context. The data derive from a study of blood T cell repertoires in COVID-19. Measured with immunoSEQ multiplex PCR; TCRdb has only the in-frame clones, and not every one. The sample records approximately 250,000 clones, 85% to 90% being singletons. Sequenced material: PBMCs or T cells enriched from blood (not recorded which). The TCR sequence derives from a woman in her 30s with acute COVID-19.

CDR3 coding DNA: TGTGCCAGCAGCTTAGCGGCCGGGGGAGAGGGTGAAGCTTTCTTT. Translated: CASSLAAGGEGEAFF. The V gene is TRBV7-2, the J gene TRBJ1-1; D possibly corresponds to TRBD1 (5 bases). Germline CDR1 reads SGHTA; CDR2 reads FQGNSA. Trimming stripped 0 bases from V and 7 bases from J, with 15 bases between. The CDR3 totals 15 residues. Combining the CDR3 with reference TRBV7-2 and TRBJ1-1 gives the whole variable domain GAGVSQSPSNKVTEKGKDVELRCDPISGHTALYWYRQSLGQGLEFLIYFQGNSAPDKSGLPSDRFSAERTGGSVSTLTIQRTQQEDSAVYLCASSLAAGGEGEAFFGQGTRLTVV.